Listed below are T cell receptor beta chains from one sample, sequenced in a study of T cell responses to AZD1222 COVID-19 vaccine. Produced via immunoSEQ multiplex PCR; TCRdb's table is partial and in-frame only. In the table there are roughly 95,000 clones, more than 85% of which are singletons. This sample comprised peripheral blood, obtained 28 days after the second AZD1222 dose. All receptors come from an adult who received the AZD1222 COVID-19 vaccine. The CDR3 runs from the conserved cysteine through the conserved F or W. D genes are given only for firm matches. Clone sizes are given selectively: once, few, many, or a class where the clone is expanded.

size,D,J,V,DNA,CDR3
.,.,TRBJ1-4,TRBV18,TGTGCCAGCTCACCACCACTAAGACCCGAAAAACTGTTTTTT,CASSPPLRPEKLFF
.,.,TRBJ1-5,TRBV19,TGTGCCAGTAGTATAGGGGGCACTGGTCAGCCCCAGCATTTT,CASSIGGTGQPQHF
.,.,TRBJ2-3,TRBV5-1,TGCGCCAGCAGCTTCGAGACAGATACGCAGTATTTT,CASSFETDTQYF
.,TRBD1,TRBJ1-2,TRBV12-3/TRBV12-4,TGTGCCAGCCGGACAGGGGGCTATGGCTACACCTTC,CASRTGGYGYTF
.,.,TRBJ1-5,TRBV7-8,TGTGCCAGCAGCTCCTATAGCAATCAGCCCCAGCATTTT,CASSSYSNQPQHF
.,.,TRBJ2-3,TRBV9,TGTGCCAGCAGCCGAAGTCCTACTAGCACAGATACGCAGTATTTT,CASSRSPTSTDTQYF
.,TRBD1,TRBJ1-2,TRBV19,TGTGCCAGTAGTGATACAGGGGGCCGGGTCTATGGCTACACCTTC,CASSDTGGRVYGYTF
.,.,TRBJ2-6,TRBV7-2,TGTGCCAGCAGCTTATGGCGTCTGGGCAAAGCTGGGGCCAACGTCCTGACTTTC,CASSLWRLGKAGANVLTF
.,.,TRBJ1-1,TRBV6-5,TGTGCCAGCCTCAGGGACACTGAAGCTTTCTTT,CASLRDTEAFF
.,.,TRBJ2-1,TRBV11-2,TGTGCCAGCAGTTCCCAATCTGCCCCGGGATTCTTC,CASSSQSAPGFF
.,TRBD1,TRBJ1-4,TRBV7-9,TGTGCCAGCAGACCCACAGGGGTAGGGACTAATGAAAAACTGTTTTTT,CASRPTGVGTNEKLFF
.,.,TRBJ1-3,TRBV12-3/TRBV12-4,TGTGCCAGCAGCCTCTTGGGCGGAAACACCATATATTTT,CASSLLGGNTIYF
.,.,TRBJ1-4,TRBV11-2,TGTGCCAGCAGCTCCGGGACGAGCGGTGAAAAACTGTTTTTT,CASSSGTSGEKLFF
.,TRBD2,TRBJ2-5,TRBV11-2,TGTGCCAGCAGCTTAGAAGGTGGGGCGGGGGAGAGAGAGACCCAGTACTTC,CASSLEGGAGERETQYF
.,TRBD1,TRBJ1-1,TRBV12-5,TGTGCTAGTGGTTTGACTACAGGGGGCATGGACACTGAAGCTTTCTTT,CASGLTTGGMDTEAFF
.,.,TRBJ2-4,TRBV30,TGTGCCTGGAGTGTGAATCGGGGATACGGACGGTACTTC,CAWSVNRGYGRYF
once,.,TRBJ2-6,TRBV19,TGTGCCAGTGGGGTTACCTCTGGGGCCAACGTCCTGACTTTC,CASGVTSGANVLTF
.,.,TRBJ1-5,TRBV7-2,TGTGCCAGCAGCTTAGAAAGTTCCGATCAGCCCCAGCATTTT,CASSLESSDQPQHF
.,.,TRBJ2-5,TRBV5-1,TGCGCCAGCAGCCCAAGGACGCGCGATACCCAGTACTTC,CASSPRTRDTQYF
.,TRBD2,TRBJ2-5,TRBV5-1,TGCGCCAGCAGCCCTCCGGACGGGAGGATGGAGACCCAGTACTTC,CASSPPDGRMETQYF
.,.,TRBJ1-4,TRBV5-1,TGCGCCAGCAGCTTGGATCAGGTTAATGAAAAACTGTTTTTT,CASSLDQVNEKLFF
.,TRBD1,TRBJ2-1,TRBV5-1,TGCGCCAGCAGCTTGTCTGTCGGACAGGGGGCCAATGAGCAGTTCTTC,CASSLSVGQGANEQFF
.,TRBD1,TRBJ1-5,TRBV2,TGTGCCAGCAGGAACAGGGGTGGCAATCAGCCCCAGCATTTT,CASRNRGGNQPQHF
.,.,TRBJ1-1,TRBV5-1,TGCGCCAGCAGCTTGGGGGGGATCACTGAAGCTTTCTTT,CASSLGGITEAFF
.,.,TRBJ2-2,TRBV28,TGTGCCAGCAGTTTATCCTTCCACCCGAACACCGGGGAGCTGTTTTTT,CASSLSFHPNTGELFF
.,TRBD2,TRBJ2-1,TRBV6-2/TRBV6-3,TGTGCCAGCAGTTCCGTCGGGACTAAGAACAATGAGCAGTTCTTC,CASSSVGTKNNEQFF
once,.,TRBJ1-1,TRBV5-1,TGCGCCAGCAGCTTGGATCTCACTGAAGCTTTCTTT,CASSLDLTEAFF
.,.,TRBJ1-2,TRBV6-5,TGTGCCAGCACGGAGTCATCAAACTATGGCTACACCTTC,CASTESSNYGYTF
.,TRBD1,TRBJ1-2,TRBV3-1/TRBV3-2,TGTGCCAGCAGCACCCCCGGGACAGGGAAAGATGGCTACACCTTC,CASSTPGTGKDGYTF
.,.,TRBJ1-1,TRBV5-6,TGTGCCAGCAGCTTGGGGCCAGGAGTTAACACTGAAGCTTTCTTT,CASSLGPGVNTEAFF
.,.,TRBJ2-5,TRBV7-2,TGTGCCAGCAGCTCCCCTCTGCAGGCACAAGAGACCCAGTACTTC,CASSSPLQAQETQYF
.,.,TRBJ2-3,TRBV19,TGTGCCAGTAGTGGGGGGATCCCAGATACGCAGTATTTT,CASSGGIPDTQYF
.,.,TRBJ1-6,TRBV19,TGTGCCAGTAGTAAGCGACAGGACGTCAATTCACCCCTCCACTTT,CASSKRQDVNSPLHF
.,.,TRBJ2-5,TRBV27,TGTGCCAGCAGTTTCAGCGGCCCCCAAGAGACCCAGTACTTC,CASSFSGPQETQYF
.,TRBD1,TRBJ1-1,TRBV7-8,TGTGCCAGCAGCTTAGCTCCCAGGGGGCTCGATGCTGAAGCTTTCTTT,CASSLAPRGLDAEAFF
.,.,TRBJ2-3,TRBV5-1,TGCGCCAGCGTTCTAGGGCTAGCGACAGATACGCAGTATTTT,CASVLGLATDTQYF
.,.,TRBJ2-3,TRBV14,TGTGCCAGCAGCCAAGGGAGCACAGATACGCAGTATTTT,CASSQGSTDTQYF
.,.,TRBJ1-3,TRBV28,TGTGCCAGCAGCGAGGTCGGGGGGCCGGGAAACACCATATATTTT,CASSEVGGPGNTIYF
.,.,TRBJ2-5,TRBV20-1,TGCAGTGCTCCCTTGGGAGAGACCCAGTACTTC,CSAPLGETQYF
.,TRBD1,TRBJ1-1,TRBV19,TGTGCCAGTACCCCGGGACAGGGGGAGGTAACTGAAGCTTTCTTT,CASTPGQGEVTEAFF
once,TRBD1,TRBJ2-7,TRBV5-4,TGTGCCAGCAGCCCGGGACAGTCAAACGAGCAGTACTTC,CASSPGQSNEQYF
.,TRBD1,TRBJ1-2,TRBV29-1,TGCAGCGTGGACCCCGGGACAGACTATGGCTACACCTTC,CSVDPGTDYGYTF
.,TRBD1,TRBJ1-2,TRBV5-1,TGCGCCAGCAGCTGGGGACAGGGGGGAACCCCTAACTATGGCTACACCTTC,CASSWGQGGTPNYGYTF
.,TRBD1,TRBJ1-2,TRBV3-1/TRBV3-2,TGTGCCAGCAGCCAAGGGGGGACAGCCTATGGCTACACCTTC,CASSQGGTAYGYTF
once,TRBD1,TRBJ1-6,TRBV4-3,TGCGCCAGCAGCCAAGGGACAGGTTATAATTCACCCCTCCACTTT,CASSQGTGYNSPLHF
.,.,TRBJ1-1,TRBV15,TGTGCCACCAGCACAGTAGGTAACACTGAAGCTTTCTTT,CATSTVGNTEAFF